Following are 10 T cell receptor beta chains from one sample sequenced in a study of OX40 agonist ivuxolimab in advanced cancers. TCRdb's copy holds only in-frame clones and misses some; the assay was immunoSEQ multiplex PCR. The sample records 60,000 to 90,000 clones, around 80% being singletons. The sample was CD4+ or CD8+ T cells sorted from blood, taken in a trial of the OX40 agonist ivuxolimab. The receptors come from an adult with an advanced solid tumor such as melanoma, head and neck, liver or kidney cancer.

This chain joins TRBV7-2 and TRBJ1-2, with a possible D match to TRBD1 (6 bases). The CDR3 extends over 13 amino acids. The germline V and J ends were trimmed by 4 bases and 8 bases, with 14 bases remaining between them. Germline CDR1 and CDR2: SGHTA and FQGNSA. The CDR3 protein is CASSYQGLEGYTF. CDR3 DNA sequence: TGTGCCAGCAGCTACCAGGGGTTGGAAGGCTACACCTTC. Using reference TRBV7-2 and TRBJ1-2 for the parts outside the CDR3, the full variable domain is GAGVSQSPSNKVTEKGKDVELRCDPISGHTALYWYRQSLGQGLEFLIYFQGNSAPDKSGLPSDRFSAERTGGSVSTLTIQRTQQEDSAVYLCASSYQGLEGYTFGSGTRLTVV.

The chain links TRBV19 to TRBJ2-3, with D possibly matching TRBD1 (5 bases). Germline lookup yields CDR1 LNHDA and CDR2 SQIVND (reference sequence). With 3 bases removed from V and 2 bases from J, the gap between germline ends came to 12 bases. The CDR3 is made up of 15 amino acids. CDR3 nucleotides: TGTGCCAGTAGTATCCCCAGGGAAAACACAGATACGCAGTATTTT. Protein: CASSIPRENTDTQYF. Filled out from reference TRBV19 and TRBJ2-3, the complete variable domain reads DGGITQSPKYLFRKEGQNVTLSCEQNLNHDAMYWYRQDPGQGLRLIYYSQIVNDFQKGDIAEGYSVSREKKESFPLTVTSAQKNPTAFYLCASSIPRENTDTQYFGPGTRLTVL.

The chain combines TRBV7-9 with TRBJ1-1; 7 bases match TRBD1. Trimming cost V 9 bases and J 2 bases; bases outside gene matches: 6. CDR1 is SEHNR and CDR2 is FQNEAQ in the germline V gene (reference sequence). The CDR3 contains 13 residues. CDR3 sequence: CASNRGLNTEAFF. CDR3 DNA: TGTGCCAGTAACAGGGGTCTAAACACTGAAGCTTTCTTT.

As DNA, the CDR3 is TGTGCCATCAGTGAGAACGGGGGGCGGGGCACAGATACGCAGTATTTT. Protein product: CAISENGGRGTDTQYF. J is TRBJ2-3 and V is TRBV10-3; a possible D gene is TRBD2 (7 bases). The CDR3 consists of 16 residues. Between the trimmed V and J ends, which lost 2 bases and 1 base, there was a span of 13 bases. The germline gives CDR1 ENHRY, CDR2 SYGVKD.

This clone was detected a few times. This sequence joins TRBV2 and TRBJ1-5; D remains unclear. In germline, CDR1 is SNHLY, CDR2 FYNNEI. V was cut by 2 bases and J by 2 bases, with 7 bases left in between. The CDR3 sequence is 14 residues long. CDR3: CASSEIAGNQPQHF. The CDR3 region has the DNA TGTGCCAGCAGTGAAATAGCGGGCAATCAGCCCCAGCATTTT.

The CDR3 loop reads CASSWDRQETQYF. The CDR3 DNA sequence: TGTGCCAGCAGTTGGGACAGACAAGAGACCCAGTACTTC. The gene calls are TRBV2 and TRBJ2-5; 7 bases map to TRBD1. J gave up 2 bases and V 5 bases, and 2 bases lay outside the gene matches. This CDR3 has 13 amino acids. Germline lookup yields CDR1 SNHLY and CDR2 FYNNEI.

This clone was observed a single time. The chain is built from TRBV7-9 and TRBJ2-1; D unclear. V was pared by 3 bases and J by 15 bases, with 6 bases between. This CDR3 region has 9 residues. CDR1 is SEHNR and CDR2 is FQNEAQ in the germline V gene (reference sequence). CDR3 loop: CASSFLLFF. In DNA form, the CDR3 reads TGTGCCAGCAGCTTCCTTTTGTTCTTC.

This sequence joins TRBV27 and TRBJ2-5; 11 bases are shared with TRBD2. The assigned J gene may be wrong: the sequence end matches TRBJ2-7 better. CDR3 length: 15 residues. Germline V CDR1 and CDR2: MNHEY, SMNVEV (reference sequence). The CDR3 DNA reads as TGTGCCAGCAGCCTACTAGCGGGAGCGTCCTACGAGCAGTACTTC. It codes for CASSLLAGASYEQYF.

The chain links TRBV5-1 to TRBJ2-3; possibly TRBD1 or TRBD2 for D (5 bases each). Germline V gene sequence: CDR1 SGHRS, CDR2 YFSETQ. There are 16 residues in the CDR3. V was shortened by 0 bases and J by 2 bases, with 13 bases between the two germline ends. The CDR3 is CASSLGSGTLTDTQYF. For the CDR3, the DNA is TGCGCCAGCAGCTTGGGTTCGGGGACCCTCACAGATACGCAGTATTTT.

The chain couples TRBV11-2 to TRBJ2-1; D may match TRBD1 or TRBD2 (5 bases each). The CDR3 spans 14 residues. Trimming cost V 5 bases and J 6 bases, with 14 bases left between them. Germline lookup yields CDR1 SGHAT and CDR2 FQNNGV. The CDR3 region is CASSRGPTGNEQFF. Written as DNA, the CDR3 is TGTGCCAGCAGCCGGGGACCGACGGGCAATGAGCAGTTCTTC.